This T cell receptor (beta chain) was sequenced for a study of monozygotic twins with inflammatory bowel disease. From the 5' RACE reads, TCRdb lists one entry per CDR3 protein and no DNA. The sample has some 170,000 distinct CDR3 sequences. Germline CDR1 reads DFQATT; CDR2 reads SNEGSKA (reference sequence). The CDR3 length is 15 residues. Sample: blood. The rearrangement links TRBV20-1 to TRBJ2-1. This TCR was recovered from a human donor with ulcerative colitis or Crohn's disease, or a healthy co-twin of an affected twin (not recorded which). The CDR3 here is CSAREDPSSYNEQFF.